The T cell receptor beta chain under discussion was sequenced for a study of cytomegalovirus exposure and HLA in healthy donors. Across the study: Of roughly 400 genotyped donors, roughly 81% grouped in the Caucasian-associated ancestry cluster. Study results and limitations: HLA alleles showed associations with about 15,000 TCR beta sequences in a later analysis, at a 0.05 false discovery rate.

About this clone itself: Its antigen remains unknown. At one end the junction does not follow the germline gene, possibly because of a read error.

The CDR3 is 10 residues long. The germline V gene has CDR1 MRHNA and CDR2 SNTAGT. Primers included in the PCR were 60 Vbeta and 13 Jbeta primers. The protocol was immunoSEQ multiplex PCR, while the TCRdb copy is restricted to in-frame clones and leaves out a portion. The profile shows 200,000 to 250,000 clones, around four fifths of them singletons. The TCR sequence derives from a boy aged 2-9 years in good health and CMV-seronegative. V usage is TRBV6-4 and J usage is TRBJ2-5, with 8 bases lining up with TRBD1. Sequencing used PBMCs. CDR3 in amino acids: CASSPWTGNF. DNA for the CDR3: TGTGCCAGCAGCCCCTGGACAGGGAACTTC.